The 25 T cell receptor beta chains below were found in one sample sequenced in a study of shared clonotypes between healthy human individuals. CD45RO negativity and positive selection for CCR7 defined naive CD8 cells, a population that excluded terminally differentiated effector memory CD45RA+ cells. The table came from immunoSEQ multiplex PCR; TCRdb's copy has only in-frame clones and leaves some out. The sample yields a few million clones, 93% seen once. Sequenced input: naive CD8+ T cells from PBMCs. Receptor source: a man in his late teens or twenties in good health. Some clones in this sample may be carry-over from other donors' samples.

The V gene is TRBV13, the J gene TRBJ2-3; D is undetermined. Germline V lookup: CDR1 PRHDT, CDR2 FYEKMQ (reference sequence). The CDR3 extends over 13 amino acids. Trimming removed 0 bases at V and 5 bases at J, with 6 bases between. The CDR3 loop reads CASSLGTRDTQYF. For the CDR3, the DNA is TGTGCCAGCAGCTTAGGCACGAGAGATACGCAGTATTTT. The whole variable domain, remainder taken from reference TRBV13 and TRBJ2-3, is AAGVIQSPRHLIKEKRETATLKCYPIPRHDTVYWYQQGPGQDPQFLISFYEKMQSDKGSIPDRFSAQQFSDYHSELNMSSLELGDSALYFCASSLGTRDTQYFGPGTRLTVL.

This clone was seen only once. V usage is TRBV28 and J usage is TRBJ2-5, with D unresolved. The J call could be wrong; TRBJ2-7 is a better fit for the DNA end. CDR3 length: 13 residues. In germline, CDR1 is MDHEN, CDR2 SYDVKM. The DNA for the CDR3 is TGTGCCAGCAGTTCAACCGCCTCCTACGAGCAGTACTTC. Translated: CASSSTASYEQYF.

V gene TRBV27 combines with J gene TRBJ1-5; D is unclear. Germline V gene sequence: CDR1 MNHEY, CDR2 SMNVEV (reference sequence). This CDR3 spans 15 amino acids. Trimming took 2 bases from V and 2 from J, leaving 10 bases between them. The CDR3 region is CASSLGRAGNQPQHF. DNA for the CDR3: TGTGCCAGCAGTTTAGGCCGGGCGGGCAATCAGCCCCAGCATTTT.

The J gene is TRBJ1-1, the V gene TRBV28; possible D gene TRBD1, 5 bases. Germline CDR1 reads MDHEN; CDR2 reads SYDVKM. This CDR3 spans 14 amino acids. V lost 2 bases to trimming and J lost 8 bases, with 15 bases between them. DNA for the CDR3: TGTGCCAGCAGTTTAGGTGGGTGGGGCACCGAAGCTTTCTTT. Translated, it gives CASSLGGWGTEAFF.

Remarks on this clone: Its ends do not fully match the called genes, so a read error is possible. This rearrangement joins TRBV15 to TRBJ2-3; 8 nucleotides agree with TRBD2. CDR1 LNHNV and CDR2 YYDKDF come from the germline V gene (reference sequence). The CDR3 spans 18 residues. The CDR3 DNA follows: TGTGCCACCAGCGGAGAATCTCCGGGACTAGTTGGGACAGATACGCAGTATTTT. It codes for CATSGESPGLVGTDTQYF.

This clone showed up just once. This sequence joins TRBV2 and TRBJ2-5; 8 positions match TRBD2. CDR3 length: 15 amino acids. CDR1 is SNHLY, CDR2 FYNNEI, per germline. Losses at the gene ends were 7 bases for V and 5 bases for J; bases not matched to a gene: 12. CDR3 sequence (DNA): TGTGCCAGCAACGAGGAGGCGGGAGGCTTGGAGACCCAGTACTTC. Protein: CASNEEAGGLETQYF.

In its sample, this clone was seen a few times. V gene TRBV5-1 combines with J gene TRBJ2-7, with no clear D. Per the germline V gene, CDR1 is SGHRS and CDR2 is YFSETQ. The CDR3 totals 16 residues. The ends were cut back, 0 bases at V and 1 base at J, with 14 bases in the middle. This CDR3 reads CASSLVGNRPSYEQYF. CDR3 in DNA: TGCGCCAGCAGCTTGGTGGGAAACCGACCATCCTACGAGCAGTACTTC. Filled out from reference TRBV5-1 and TRBJ2-7, the complete variable domain reads KAGVTQTPRYLIKTRGQQVTLSCSPISGHRSVSWYQQTPGQGLQFLFEYFSETQRNKGNFPGRFSGRQFSNSRSEMNVSTLELGDSALYLCASSLVGNRPSYEQYFGPGTRLTVT.

The chain is built from TRBV11-2 and TRBJ2-3, with 11 bases aligning to TRBD2. CDR3 length equals 17 residues. The germline V gene encodes CDR1 SGHAT and CDR2 FQNNGV. The V and J ends lost 5 bases and 2 bases, in that order; junction bases with no gene match: 9. The CDR3 reads CASSLQAGLAATDTQYF. CDR3 DNA: TGTGCCAGCAGCCTACAAGCGGGACTAGCGGCCACAGATACGCAGTATTTT.

The genes are TRBV28 and TRBJ2-3, with D unresolved. The CDR3 is 14 amino acids. Trimming shortened V by 1 base and J by 5 bases, and 10 bases separated the two germline ends. Germline loops: CDR1 MDHEN, CDR2 SYDVKM. In DNA, the CDR3 is TGTGCCAGCAGTTTATTCCCCCGAGGAGATACGCAGTATTTT. Translating it yields CASSLFPRGDTQYF. Full variable domain (outside the CDR3, taken from reference TRBV28 and TRBJ2-3): DVKVTQSSRYLVKRTGEKVFLECVQDMDHENMFWYRQDPGLGLRLIYFSYDVKMKEKGDIPEGYSVSREKKERFSLILESASTNQTSMYLCASSLFPRGDTQYFGPGTRLTVL.

The chain couples TRBV27 to TRBJ1-5; D uncertain. The CDR3 sequence is 19 residues long. V was shortened by 0 bases and J by 0 bases, with 18 bases between the two germline ends. CDR1 and CDR2 (germline): MNHEY, SMNVEV (reference sequence). The DNA for the CDR3 is TGTGCCAGCAGTTTATCCTCGGGAGTAGTCACGCATAGCAATCAGCCCCAGCATTTT. This gives the protein CASSLSSGVVTHSNQPQHF.

CDR3 DNA sequence: TGCGCCAGCAAATTGGAACCAGGGCCTTTCTATGGCTACACCTTC. This codes for CASKLEPGPFYGYTF. The V call is TRBV5-1, the J call TRBJ1-2, with D possibly being TRBD1 (5 bases). The germline V gene has CDR1 SGHRS and CDR2 YFSETQ. This CDR3 region has 15 residues. Trimming removed 6 bases from V and 4 bases from J, with 19 bases in between.

This CDR3 reads CASSLWDGTEAFF. The CDR3 coding sequence is TGTGCCAGCAGCTTATGGGATGGCACTGAAGCTTTCTTT. V gene TRBV7-9 combines with J gene TRBJ1-1; D remains ambiguous. V lost 2 bases to trimming and J lost 4 bases, with 8 bases between them. The CDR3 consists of 13 residues. CDR1 is SEHNR, CDR2 FQNEAQ, per germline (reference sequence). Variable domain in full (rest from reference TRBV7-9 and TRBJ1-1): DTGVSQNPRHKITKRGQNVTFRCDPISEHNRLYWYRQTLGQGPEFLTYFQNEAQLEKSRLLSDRFSAERPKGSFSTLEIQRTEQGDSAMYLCASSLWDGTEAFFGQGTRLTVV.

CDR3 nucleotides: TGTGCCAGCAGTTTATTGGGAGATCATGAGCAGTTCTTC. It specifies CASSLLGDHEQFF. The chain uses TRBV27 and TRBJ2-1; the D gene is possibly TRBD2 (5 bases). CDR3 length: 13 residues. Germline V gene data show CDR1 as MNHEY and CDR2 as SMNVEV (reference sequence). Trimming removed 1 base from V and 8 bases from J, with 9 bases in between.

Of note for this clone: Other DNA sequences in this sample translate to the same CDR3. This chain links TRBV7-3 with TRBJ2-1; 14 bases agree with TRBD2. The V segment lost 5 bases and the J segment 6 bases; nucleotides outside the gene matches: 3. The CDR3 extends over 15 amino acids. Germline V gene data show CDR1 as SGHTA and CDR2 as FQGTGA. DNA of the CDR3: TGTGCCAGCAGCCCGGGACTAGCGGGAGTCAATGAGCAGTTCTTC. Residues: CASSPGLAGVNEQFF.

Here the CDR3 DNA reads TGTGCCAGCAGCTTAGTCCCAGGGGGCATGTTAGAGACCCAGTACTTC. Amino acid sequence: CASSLVPGGMLETQYF. V gene TRBV7-8 combines with J gene TRBJ2-5; TRBD1 agrees at 8 bases. The germline gives CDR1 SGHVS, CDR2 FQNEAQ. CDR3 length: 16 amino acids. V dropped 1 base and J dropped 4; count of bases not matched to a gene: 8.

The V call is TRBV9, the J call TRBJ2-7; 8 bases match TRBD1. There are 11 residues in the CDR3. V gave up 7 bases and J gave up 8 bases; unmatched junction bases: 5. CDR1 and CDR2 (germline): SGDLS, YYNGEE. The CDR3 region has the DNA TGTGCCAGCTCGACAGGGGCTAAGCAGTACTTC. Its translation: CASSTGAKQYF. Combining the CDR3 with reference TRBV9 and TRBJ2-7 gives the whole variable domain DSGVTQTPKHLITATGQRVTLRCSPRSGDLSVYWYQQSLDQGLQFLIQYYNGEERAKGNILERFSAQQFPDLHSELNLSSLELGDSALYFCASSTGAKQYFGPGTRLTVT.

This clone was observed once. The chain is built from TRBV10-2 and TRBJ2-2; 7 positions match TRBD1. Germline trimming cut 10 bases from V and 4 bases from J; bases unmatched to any gene: 6. The CDR3 contains 13 residues. Germline lookup yields CDR1 WSHSY and CDR2 SAAADI. The CDR3 spells CATGQRLTGELFF. The CDR3 nucleotides are TGCGCCACGGGACAGAGACTCACCGGGGAGCTGTTTTTT.

The V gene is TRBV7-9, the J gene TRBJ2-7; TRBD2 is a possible D gene (5 bases). V was clipped by 4 bases and J by 0 bases, with 16 bases between them. CDR3 length equals 16 residues. Germline loops: CDR1 SEHNR, CDR2 FQNEAQ (reference sequence). CDR3: CASSSLPGVSSYEQYF. In DNA form, the CDR3 reads TGTGCCAGCAGCTCCCTCCCCGGGGTCAGCTCCTACGAGCAGTACTTC.

Comment on this clone: Other DNA variants within this sample encode the same CDR3. This chain connects TRBV27 to TRBJ2-1; 9 positions agree with TRBD2. The germline V gene encodes CDR1 MNHEY and CDR2 SMNVEV (reference sequence). Trimming removed 6 bases from V and 3 bases from J; junction bases left unmatched: 3. CDR3 size: 14 residues. This CDR3 is CASSLAGVYNEQFF. The CDR3 bases are TGTGCCAGCAGCTTAGCGGGAGTCTACAATGAGCAGTTCTTC.

Note on this clone: The sample contains more than one DNA sequence encoding this CDR3. V and J are TRBV27 and TRBJ1-5, with TRBD1 as a possible D gene (6 bases). The germline V and J ends were trimmed by 6 bases and 0 bases, with 15 bases remaining between them. Germline V gives CDR1 MNHEY, CDR2 SMNVEV (reference sequence). The CDR3 spans 16 residues. The CDR3 sequence is CASSIRGPYSNQPQHF. The CDR3 DNA follows: TGTGCCAGCAGCATCAGGGGACCTTATAGCAATCAGCCCCAGCATTTT.

The rearrangement links TRBV28 to TRBJ2-7; no reliable D call. V was pared by 3 bases and J by 6 bases, with 12 bases between. The CDR3 loop spans 13 amino acids. Looked up from germline, CDR1 is MDHEN and CDR2 is SYDVKM. The CDR3 nucleotides read TGTGCCAGCAGTTTCCAAGATGTGGGCGAGCAGTACTTC. Protein sequence: CASSFQDVGEQYF. Looking up the rest from reference TRBV28 and TRBJ2-7 gives the full variable domain: DVKVTQSSRYLVKRTGEKVFLECVQDMDHENMFWYRQDPGLGLRLIYFSYDVKMKEKGDIPEGYSVSREKKERFSLILESASTNQTSMYLCASSFQDVGEQYFGPGTRLTVT.

The chain combines TRBV11-2 with TRBJ2-1, with D perhaps being TRBD1 or TRBD2 (6 bases each). The CDR3 extends over 15 amino acids. Trimming shortened V by 5 bases and J by 1 base, and 12 bases separated the two germline ends. Germline CDR1 SGHAT, CDR2 FQNNGV. Here the CDR3 reads CASSRRGGSYNEQFF. Here the CDR3 DNA reads TGTGCCAGCAGCCGCCGAGGGGGGTCCTACAATGAGCAGTTCTTC.

This chain uses TRBV19 with TRBJ2-1; 9 bases map to TRBD1. CDR1 is LNHDA, CDR2 SQIVND, per germline (reference sequence). The CDR3 contains 15 residues. Trimming at V came to 5 bases and at J to 2 bases, leaving 4 bases not matched to a gene. Written as DNA, the CDR3 is TGTGCCAGTAGTTCAGGGACAGGGCCCTACAATGAGCAGTTCTTC. Its translation is CASSSGTGPYNEQFF. The full variable domain, its missing parts supplied by reference TRBV19 and TRBJ2-1, is DGGITQSPKYLFRKEGQNVTLSCEQNLNHDAMYWYRQDPGQGLRLIYYSQIVNDFQKGDIAEGYSVSREKKESFPLTVTSAQKNPTAFYLCASSSGTGPYNEQFFGPGTRLTVL.

The chain links TRBV27 to TRBJ1-2; TRBD1 matches 11 bases. Germline values: CDR1 MNHEY, CDR2 SMNVEV (reference sequence). CDR3 length: 14 residues. V lost 7 bases and J lost 8; bases outside the gene matches: 9. In DNA, the CDR3 is TGTGCCAGCACCGGGACAGGGGGAGGTCGAGGCTACACCTTC. Its translation is CASTGTGGGRGYTF.

Comments on this clone: Other nucleotide sequences from this sample produce the same CDR3. V usage is TRBV9 and J usage is TRBJ2-7; maybe TRBD1 (6 bases). The length of the CDR3 is 12 residues. CDR1 is SGDLS, CDR2 YYNGEE, per germline. The germline V and J ends were trimmed by 3 bases and 7 bases, with 11 bases remaining between them. CDR3 nucleotides: TGTGCCAGCAGCGCGACAGGTGGGGAGCAGTACTTC. It codes for CASSATGGEQYF.